These T cell receptor beta chains were read from a single sample in a study of blood T cell repertoires in COVID-19. The table came from immunoSEQ multiplex PCR; TCRdb's copy has only in-frame clones and leaves some out. Among around 250,000 clones listed, approximately 85% were seen once. The sequencing sample was made of peripheral blood. All receptors derive from a woman aged 80 or over with COVID-19, enrolled during active disease. Both conserved end residues are part of each CDR3. A D gene is named only where the DNA matches it firmly. The listing skips clone size in some rows; elsewhere it reads once, few, many or a size class.

d_call	v_call	clone_size	j_call	cdr3_nt	cdr3_aa
TRBD1	TRBV9	-	TRBJ1-2	TGTGCCAGCAGCGCCGGGACAGGGGACTATGGCTACACCTTC	CASSAGTGDYGYTF
TRBD1	TRBV5-1	-	TRBJ1-1	TGCGCCAGCAGCTTGGGGCAGGGGGCAGGAACTGAAGCTTTCTTT	CASSLGQGAGTEAFF
TRBD2	TRBV7-8	-	TRBJ2-3	TGTGCCAGCAGCTTTCTAGCGGGGGGCCGCACAGATACGCAGTATTTT	CASSFLAGGRTDTQYF
TRBD1	TRBV5-1	-	TRBJ1-1	TGCGCCAGCACCGGACAGGGGGCGACTGAAGCTTTCTTT	CASTGQGATEAFF
-	TRBV9	-	TRBJ1-6	TGTGCCAGCAGCGTAGCGGTGACAGTCCCTAATTCACCCCTCCACTTT	CASSVAVTVPNSPLHF
-	TRBV2	-	TRBJ1-6	TGTGCCAGCAGTGACCACCGGGACTCTAATAATTCACCCCTCCACTTT	CASSDHRDSNNSPLHF
-	TRBV19	-	TRBJ1-5	TGTGCCAGTAGCGGGGGGGAGGATCAGCCCCAGCATTTT	CASSGGEDQPQHF
-	TRBV19	-	TRBJ1-5	TGTGCCAGTGGGTTCACAGGAGTTAATCAGCCCCAGCATTTT	CASGFTGVNQPQHF
-	TRBV24-1	-	TRBJ1-5	TGTGCCACCAGCGAGGTGGGAGGGTATAGCAATCAGCCCCAGCATTTT	CATSEVGGYSNQPQHF
-	TRBV28	-	TRBJ2-3	TGTGCCAGCAGTTTTAATAGCGTTCCCACAGATACGCAGTATTTT	CASSFNSVPTDTQYF
TRBD1	TRBV5-1	-	TRBJ1-4	TGCGCCAGCAGCTTCGGGACAGGGAATGAAAAACTGTTTTTT	CASSFGTGNEKLFF
TRBD1	TRBV28	-	TRBJ2-7	TGTGCCACTAATCGAGTTGGACAGGGGAGGACCTACGAGCAGTACTTC	CATNRVGQGRTYEQYF
TRBD1	TRBV28	-	TRBJ1-5	TGTGCCAGCAGTTCCTGGACAGGGGGCAGTCAGCCCCAGCATTTT	CASSSWTGGSQPQHF
TRBD1	TRBV12-3/TRBV12-4	-	TRBJ1-3	TGTGCCAGCAGTTTTAAGGGGGCAAACACCATATATTTT	CASSFKGANTIYF
-	TRBV19	-	TRBJ1-5	TGTGCCAGTAGTTACCCGGGGGGGGCCCAGCCCCAGCATTTT	CASSYPGGAQPQHF
-	TRBV3-1/TRBV3-2	-	TRBJ1-3	TGTGCCAGCAGCCAAGATCGGGTGTCTGGAAACACCATATATTTT	CASSQDRVSGNTIYF
TRBD1	TRBV27	-	TRBJ2-1	TGTGCCAGCAGTTCGGGACAGTTTACCAATGAGCAGTTCTTC	CASSSGQFTNEQFF
TRBD2	TRBV6-2/TRBV6-3	-	TRBJ2-1	TGTGCCAGCAGTTACTCACTAGCGGGGGTCAGAGAGCAGTTCTTC	CASSYSLAGVREQFF
TRBD1	TRBV7-2	-	TRBJ1-6	TGTGCCAGCAGCCAAGACAGGGGTTCATCACCCCTCCACTTT	CASSQDRGSSPLHF
-	TRBV5-1	once	TRBJ2-3	TGCGCCAGTCAGGACAGCGGGGTCACAGATACGCAGTATTTT	CASQDSGVTDTQYF
-	TRBV11-2	-	TRBJ1-6	TGTGCCAGCAGCTTAGCTTACTCCTATAATTCACCCCTCCACTTT	CASSLAYSYNSPLHF
-	TRBV5-1	-	TRBJ1-2	TGCGCCAGCAGCTTGGCGGTGTGGGGAGTTGGGAGTGGCTACACCTTC	CASSLAVWGVGSGYTF
-	TRBV5-1	-	TRBJ2-3	TGCGCCAGCAGAGCGGTGATTAGCACAGATACGCAGTATTTT	CASRAVISTDTQYF
-	TRBV6-2/TRBV6-3	few	TRBJ1-5	TGTGCCAGCAGTTACCAGGGACTGATAGGACAGCCCCAGCATTTT	CASSYQGLIGQPQHF
-	TRBV18	-	TRBJ2-1	TGTGCCAGCTCACCAGGGCAGCTCGGGGCCTACAATGAGCAGTTCTTC	CASSPGQLGAYNEQFF
-	TRBV9	-	TRBJ2-1	TGTGCCAGCAGCGTAGATGAAGGGGCCTACTACAATGAGCAGTTCTTC	CASSVDEGAYYNEQFF
TRBD2	TRBV5-4	-	TRBJ2-5	TGTGCCAGCAGACAACAGGGTGCGGGAGGGGAGACCCAGTACTTC	CASRQQGAGGETQYF
-	TRBV6-6	-	TRBJ1-2	TGTGCCAGCAGTTCAGCTGTGGGGGCCCGGCTCTTC	CASSSAVGARLF
-	TRBV30	-	TRBJ2-2	TGTGCCTGGAGCCCCCTACTAGATGTCGGGGAGCTGTTTTTT	CAWSPLLDVGELFF
-	TRBV2	-	TRBJ1-4	TGTGCCAGCAGTGATGCGGTTGGGGAAAAACTGTTTTTT	CASSDAVGEKLFF
-	TRBV5-1	once	TRBJ2-2	TGCGCCAGCAGCCCTGCGGCGGTCACCGGGGAGCTGTTTTTT	CASSPAAVTGELFF
TRBD1	TRBV4-1	-	TRBJ1-1	TGCGCCAGCAGCCAAGATTTTCAAGGGGGCGAAGCTTTCTTT	CASSQDFQGGEAFF
TRBD1	TRBV7-9	-	TRBJ1-2	TGTGCCAGCAGCCTGGGACAGGGAAGTAACTATGGCTACACCTTC	CASSLGQGSNYGYTF
-	TRBV6-4	-	TRBJ1-5	TGTGCCAGCAGTGACCCCCAGTCCCGAACGGGTGTTCAGCCCCAGCATTTT	CASSDPQSRTGVQPQHF
-	TRBV10-2	-	TRBJ2-3	TGCGCCAGCAGTGATCCTTTGTCTAGCGTATATAGCACAGATACGCAGTATTTT	CASSDPLSSVYSTDTQYF
TRBD1	TRBV3-1/TRBV3-2	-	TRBJ1-1	TGTGCCAGCAGCTCACAGGGGGCGCGCACTGAAGCTTTCTTT	CASSSQGARTEAFF
-	TRBV19	-	TRBJ2-1	TGTGCCAGTAGCATTCGAGCGGGTTTAAACAATGAGCAGTTCTTC	CASSIRAGLNNEQFF
-	TRBV7-9	-	TRBJ2-2	TGTGCCAGCAGCTCAGACTCCCGGGTGGGCGGGGAGCTGTTTTTT	CASSSDSRVGGELFF
TRBD1	TRBV5-4	-	TRBJ2-4	TGTGCCAGCAGCTTAGACAGGGGCAAAAACATTCAGTACTTC	CASSLDRGKNIQYF
-	TRBV19	-	TRBJ1-1	TGTGCCAGTAGTAACGGGCGGGGCACTGAAGCTTTCTTT	CASSNGRGTEAFF
-	TRBV6-2/TRBV6-3	-	TRBJ2-5	TGTGCCAGCAGTGATGGACTGGGTGGAGGGGAGACCCAGTACTTC	CASSDGLGGGETQYF
-	TRBV5-1	-	TRBJ1-5	TGCGCCAGCAGCTTGACAGGGAGCAGGGGCAATCAGCCCCAGCATTTT	CASSLTGSRGNQPQHF
TRBD2	TRBV6-5	-	TRBJ2-3	TGTGCCAGGGGTAGCGGGGGGGTTACAGATACGCAGTATTTT	CARGSGGVTDTQYF
-	TRBV6-5	-	TRBJ2-1	TGTGCCAGCAGTTACTCGCGGGGGCTAGGCAATGAGCAGTTCTTC	CASSYSRGLGNEQFF
TRBD1	TRBV13	-	TRBJ2-5	TGTGCCAGCAGCGCGGCCCGACAGGGAGTCGAGACCCAGTACTTC	CASSAARQGVETQYF
-	TRBV11-2	-	TRBJ2-2	TGTGCCAGCAGCCCCACGGGAATGAACACCGGGGAGCTGTTTTTT	CASSPTGMNTGELFF
-	TRBV6-6	-	TRBJ1-5	TGTGCCAGCAGTTCTCCAGGGTATAGCAATCAGCCCCAGCATTTT	CASSSPGYSNQPQHF
-	TRBV27	-	TRBJ2-5	TGTGCCAGCAGTTTATGGGCTAAAGAGACCCAGTACTTC	CASSLWAKETQYF
-	TRBV6-4	-	TRBJ1-2	TGTGCCAGCAGGCTACAGAACCCAACTCTTAACTATGGCTACACCTTC	CASRLQNPTLNYGYTF
TRBD1	TRBV6-6	-	TRBJ1-6	TGTGCCAGCAGTTACGACAGGGGTAATTCACCCCTCCACTTT	CASSYDRGNSPLHF
TRBD1	TRBV5-4	-	TRBJ2-6	TGTGCCAGCAGCTTGTCGACAGGGGTCTCTGGGGCCAACGTCCTGACTTTC	CASSLSTGVSGANVLTF
-	TRBV6-5	-	TRBJ1-3	TGTGCCAGCGCGAGGGATTCTGGAAACACCATATATTTT	CASARDSGNTIYF
TRBD1	TRBV28	-	TRBJ1-3	TGTGCCAGCAGTCCAGGGGACAGGGCCGTCTCTGGAAACACCATATATTTT	CASSPGDRAVSGNTIYF
-	TRBV12-3/TRBV12-4	few	TRBJ1-1	TGTGCCAGCAGAACGACAGGGAACACTGAAGCTTTCTTT	CASRTTGNTEAFF
-	TRBV7-2	-	TRBJ2-5	TGTGCCAGCAGCTTAGGGCTCGGGCCGCGGACTCAAGAGACCCAGTACTTC	CASSLGLGPRTQETQYF
TRBD1	TRBV2	few	TRBJ1-2	TGTGCCAGCAGTGAACAGGGGGCCGGTGGCTACACCTTC	CASSEQGAGGYTF
TRBD1	TRBV28	-	TRBJ2-1	TGTGCCAGCAGTTTAATAGGGGGCGGGAATGAGCAGTTCTTC	CASSLIGGGNEQFF
TRBD1	TRBV6-4	-	TRBJ1-2	TGTGCCAGCAAATCCGGGACAGGGGCTTTATATGGCTACACCTTC	CASKSGTGALYGYTF
-	TRBV6-5	-	TRBJ2-7	TGTGCCGGGCTACAGACACAACCCTCCTACGAGCAGTACTTC	CAGLQTQPSYEQYF
-	TRBV3-1/TRBV3-2	-	TRBJ1-1	TGTGCCAGCAGCCAAGGTCCGTTTCGGGTAATTGAAGCTTTCTTT	CASSQGPFRVIEAFF